Only one count was recorded for the clone carrying this TCR beta chain. What it binds is unknown. All donors participated as healthy donors of bone marrow. Germline V gene data show CDR1 as SEHNR and CDR2 as FQNEAQ (reference sequence). This CDR3 comprises 14 residues. Unmatched junction bases numbered 7, after V lost 5 bases and J lost 8 bases. This sample is part of a study of cytomegalovirus exposure and HLA in healthy donors. Study observations and caveats: Associated with cytomegalovirus, according to the listing, were 150 to 200 TCR beta chains.

A multiplex PCR was run with 60 Vbeta primers and 13 Jbeta primers. Some clones are missing from TCRdb's copy, which holds only in-frame ones; the method was immunoSEQ multiplex PCR. Among about 190,000 clones listed, 85% were seen once. V and J are TRBV7-9 and TRBJ1-4, with 8 bases identical to TRBD1. The TCR sequence derives from a boy between 2 and 10 years old in good health and CMV-seronegative. Material: PBMCs. The CDR3 loop is CASSLDRVGEKLFF. Written as DNA, the CDR3 is TGTGCCAGCAGCCTGGACAGGGTGGGGGAAAAACTGTTTTTT. The variable domain in full, completed from reference TRBV7-9 and TRBJ1-4, reads DTGVSQNPRHKITKRGQNVTFRCDPISEHNRLYWYRQTLGQGPEFLTYFQNEAQLEKSRLLSDRFSAERPKGSFSTLEIQRTEQGDSAMYLCASSLDRVGEKLFFGSGTQLSVL.